The text below deals with one T cell receptor beta chain. Its specificity is unknown. The data stem from a study of cytomegalovirus exposure and HLA in healthy donors. Germline V lookup: CDR1 ENHRY, CDR2 SYGVKD. The CDR3 runs to 14 residues. The junction had 13 bases not matched to a gene; V was cut back by 10 bases and J by 7 bases. Study conclusions and caveats: Most TCR sequences showed up rarely, but some public TCRs showed up in many donors. In vitro checks showed that three CMV-associated chains really do target CMV antigens.

The PCR made use of 60 Vbeta and 13 Jbeta primers. Clones were read by immunoSEQ multiplex PCR, and TCRdb kept only the in-frame ones, dropping some. The table includes 150,000 or so clones, about 65% detected once. The source of this sequence is a girl aged 5 to 17 in good health and CMV-seronegative. The genes are TRBV10-3 and TRBJ1-2; 9 bases agree with TRBD1. Sequenced input: PBMCs. The CDR3 protein is CATSPRQGVGGYTF. CDR3 bases: TGTGCCACCTCCCCTAGACAGGGGGTGGGTGGCTACACCTTC.